Below, 17 T cell receptor beta chains from the same sample are listed, as sequenced in a study of blood T cell repertoires in COVID-19. Only in-frame clones appear in the TCRdb table, and some are missing; sequencing was by immunoSEQ multiplex PCR. The top ten clones hold 4.5% to 5.5% of a sample with over 90,000 clones, approximately 80% of them seen once. Input material: peripheral blood. Every receptor here comes from a man older than 75 with COVID-19, enrolled during active disease.

Ten or more counts support this clone. The rearrangement uses TRBV19 and TRBJ1-4; 10 bases agree with TRBD1. The junction had 10 bases not matched to a gene; V was cut back by 7 bases and J by 5 bases. The length of the CDR3 is 16 residues. Germline assignment: CDR1 LNHDA and CDR2 SQIVND (reference sequence). CDR3 DNA: TGTGCCAGTAATAATCCGCGGACAGGGGGGAATGAAAAACTGTTTTTT. Protein sequence: CASNNPRTGGNEKLFF.

The V call is TRBV27, the J call TRBJ2-5; D unresolved. The germline V gene encodes CDR1 MNHEY and CDR2 SMNVEV (reference sequence). The CDR3 is made up of 16 amino acids. Trimming pared 4 bases from V and 9 bases from J, leaving 24 bases between. CDR3 in DNA: TGTGCCAGCAGTTCGAGCCTCCCTCAGTGGGCCCTGGCCCAGTACTTC. This translates into CASSSSLPQWALAQYF.

The rearrangement uses TRBV12-3 or TRBV12-4 and TRBJ1-2; D ambiguous. V dropped 5 bases and J dropped 7 bases, with 14 bases sitting between them. CDR3 length equals 13 residues. DNA for the CDR3: TGTGCCAGCAGTCCTACGGGTGGTGGTGGCTACACCTTC. Its translation: CASSPTGGGGYTF.

The sample holds a few counts of this clone. This rearrangement joins TRBV5-6 to TRBJ1-2, with 9 bases lining up with TRBD1. Germline CDR1 reads SGHDT; CDR2 reads YYEEEE. There are 15 residues in the CDR3. V was pared by 2 bases and J by 4 bases, with 6 bases of the junction left unmatched. The CDR3 here is CASSFTGGAVYGYTF. CDR3 in DNA: TGTGCCAGCAGCTTTACAGGGGGCGCCGTCTATGGCTACACCTTC.

In DNA form, the CDR3 reads TGTGCCAGTAGTACGACAGGGGGGCTCTCTGGAAACACCATATATTTT. This encodes CASSTTGGLSGNTIYF. The V and J genes are TRBV19 and TRBJ1-3, with 9 bases fitting TRBD1. Germline CDR1 reads LNHDA; CDR2 reads SQIVND (reference sequence). The CDR3 is 16 residues long. Unmatched junction bases numbered 4, after V lost 4 bases and J lost 0 bases.

This chain connects TRBV9 to TRBJ2-3, with a weak D call TRBD2 (5 bases). Trimming pared 3 bases from V and 2 bases from J, leaving 13 bases between. Germline V gene data show CDR1 as SGDLS and CDR2 as YYNGEE. The CDR3 has 15 residues. CDR3 nucleotide sequence: TGTGCCAGCAGCGCATCCGGGATTACCACAGATACGCAGTATTTT. This codes for CASSASGITTDTQYF.

The chain is built from TRBV5-1 and TRBJ2-7, with 10 nucleotides matching TRBD2. V lost 3 bases to trimming and J lost 4 bases; unmatched junction nucleotides: 4. The CDR3 contains 14 residues. Germline CDR1 is SGHRS and CDR2 is YFSETQ. The CDR3 DNA sequence: TGCGCCAGCAGCTACCAGACTAGCGGGTACGAGCAGTACTTC. It translates to CASSYQTSGYEQYF.

This sequence joins TRBV6-2 or TRBV6-3 and TRBJ1-1; TRBD1 agrees at 8 bases. Trimming removed 5 bases from V and 4 bases from J; junction bases left unmatched: 3. Germline loops: CDR1 MNHEY, CDR2 SVGEGT. The CDR3 is 13 residues long. In nucleotides, the CDR3 is TGTGCCAGCAGTCCCACAGGGGGCACTGAAGCTTTCTTT. As protein: CASSPTGGTEAFF.

In its sample, this clone was seen a few times. The rearrangement links TRBV7-2 to TRBJ1-6; 7 nucleotides line up with TRBD1. The germline gives CDR1 SGHTA, CDR2 FQGNSA. V was clipped by 4 bases and J by 9 bases; unmatched bases: 21. This CDR3 is 19 amino acids long. The CDR3 reads CASSSPNLQWDSWSSPLHF. The CDR3 nucleotides read TGTGCCAGCAGCTCACCGAACCTACAGTGGGACAGTTGGAGTTCACCCCTCCACTTT.

V is TRBV9 and J is TRBJ2-1; 8 positions match TRBD2. V was pared by 3 bases and J by 2 bases, with 7 bases of the junction left unmatched. This CDR3 spans 16 amino acids. Germline V lookup: CDR1 SGDLS, CDR2 YYNGEE. CDR3 nucleotide sequence: TGTGCCAGCAGCGGCTATAGCGGGGACGCCTACAATGAGCAGTTCTTC. This translates into CASSGYSGDAYNEQFF.

This clone was found a few times. The chain recombines TRBV4-1 with TRBJ2-3, with 7 bases matching TRBD2. The CDR3 extends over 18 amino acids. The V segment lost 4 bases and the J segment 0 bases; nucleotides outside the gene matches: 13. The germline CDR1 and CDR2 sequences are MGHRA and YSYEKL. CDR3 bases: TGCGCCAGCAGCCCAAAGTGGGAGCGGGGTACTAGCACAGATACGCAGTATTTT. It encodes CASSPKWERGTSTDTQYF.

The genes are TRBV27 and TRBJ2-7; 7 bases map to TRBD1. Looked up from germline, CDR1 is MNHEY and CDR2 is SMNVEV (reference sequence). The length of the CDR3 is 16 residues. J gave up 0 bases and V 4 bases, and 9 bases lay outside the gene matches. CDR3 bases: TGTGCCAGCAGTTCTCGGGACAGACTTCTCTCCTACGAGCAGTACTTC. Its translation: CASSSRDRLLSYEQYF.

In DNA form, the CDR3 reads TGTGCCAGCAGTACCCCCGGCAGGCTCGGCTCACCCCTCCACTTT. Amino acid sequence: CASSTPGRLGSPLHF. The chain has TRBV28 and TRBJ1-6, with D hard to call. The germline CDR1 and CDR2 sequences are MDHEN and SYDVKM. CDR3 length: 15 residues. The V end lost 5 bases, the J end lost 10 bases, and 18 bases lay between the germline ends.

The V call is TRBV2, the J call TRBJ2-1; D is possibly TRBD2 (5 bases). This CDR3 comprises 15 residues. The V and J ends lost 5 bases and 7 bases respectively, with 18 bases between them. In germline, CDR1 is SNHLY, CDR2 FYNNEI. The CDR3 region is CASSPTRVGLNEQFF. Here the CDR3 DNA reads TGTGCCAGCAGTCCTACTAGGGTGGGGTTGAATGAGCAGTTCTTC. The full variable domain, rest sourced from reference TRBV2 and TRBJ2-1, is EPEVTQTPSHQVTQMGQEVILRCVPISNHLYFYWYRQILGQKVEFLVSFYNNEISEKSEIFDDQFSVERPDGSNFTLKIRSTKLEDSAMYFCASSPTRVGLNEQFFGPGTRLTVL.

J is TRBJ2-5 and V is TRBV5-1; TRBD2 aligns across 8 bases. CDR3 length: 15 residues. V lost 0 bases, J lost 5 bases, and 6 bases stayed unmatched. CDR1 SGHRS and CDR2 YFSETQ come from the germline V gene. This chain's CDR3 is CASSLVAGSVETQYF. CDR3 DNA sequence: TGCGCCAGCAGCTTGGTAGCGGGATCCGTGGAGACCCAGTACTTC.

The V gene is TRBV6-1, the J gene TRBJ2-3; D unclear. Germline V gene sequence: CDR1 MNHNS, CDR2 SASEGT. V lost 4 bases and J lost 5, with 25 bases in between. The CDR3 covers 18 residues. The CDR3, as DNA: TGTGCCAGCAGTGTTATCTTTAGGAGCATGGGTGAAAGAGATACGCAGTATTTT. It yields the protein CASSVIFRSMGERDTQYF.

The chain couples TRBV27 to TRBJ1-2; D call uncertain. Germline V gene lookup returns CDR1 MNHEY and CDR2 SMNVEV (reference sequence). Trimming took 8 bases from V and 3 from J, leaving 10 bases between them. The CDR3 runs to 12 residues. The CDR3 protein is CASRAEDYGYTF. DNA for the CDR3: TGTGCCAGCCGAGCGGAAGACTATGGCTACACCTTC.